The 32 T cell receptor beta chains listed next were all sequenced from one sample in a study of blood T cell repertoires in COVID-19. Data came from immunoSEQ multiplex PCR; TCRdb stores just in-frame clones and leaves some out. The sample includes fewer than 400,000 clones, around 90% of them seen just once. Material for sequencing was peripheral blood. These receptors all stem from a woman in her twenties or thirties with COVID-19, enrolled during active disease.

The chain links TRBV13 to TRBJ2-3; 11 positions match TRBD2. The CDR3 loop spans 16 amino acids. Germline-derived CDR1 and CDR2 are PRHDT and FYEKMQ (reference sequence). J was trimmed by 2 bases and V by 5 bases; bases with no gene match: 6. This CDR3 is CASSHRTSGYTDTQYF. The CDR3, as DNA: TGTGCCAGCAGCCATAGGACTAGCGGGTACACAGATACGCAGTATTTT.

The chain couples TRBV14 to TRBJ2-7; tentative D call: TRBD2 (6 bases). The ends were cut back, 0 bases at V and 8 bases at J, with 17 bases in the middle. Germline values: CDR1 SGHDN, CDR2 FVKESK. There are 15 residues in the CDR3. The CDR3 spells CASSQDPIGEVKQYF. The CDR3 coding sequence is TGTGCCAGCAGCCAAGATCCAATAGGGGAGGTAAAGCAGTACTTC. Together with reference TRBV14 and TRBJ2-7, the CDR3 gives the full variable domain: EAGVTQFPSHSVIEKGQTVTLRCDPISGHDNLYWYRRVMGKEIKFLLHFVKESKQDESGMPNNRFLAERTGGTYSTLKVQPAELEDSGVYFCASSQDPIGEVKQYFGPGTRLTVT.

The J gene is TRBJ1-2, the V gene TRBV6-5; 7 positions match TRBD1. The V segment lost 6 bases and the J segment 1 base; nucleotides outside the gene matches: 5. The CDR3 consists of 14 residues. Germline V gene sequence: CDR1 MNHEY, CDR2 SVGAGI. The CDR3, as DNA: TGTGCCAGCAGCAGGGACAGATATAACTATGGCTACACCTTC. This sequence encodes CASSRDRYNYGYTF.

The chain couples TRBV7-7 to TRBJ2-1, with D unclear. CDR3 length equals 14 residues. Germline CDR1 is SSHAT and CDR2 is FNYEAQ (reference sequence). The ends were cut back, 1 base at V and 6 bases at J, with 10 bases in the middle. In DNA, the CDR3 is TGTGCCAGCAGCTTAGATCGGGTAGCCAATGAGCAGTTCTTC. Translating gives CASSLDRVANEQFF.

The CDR3 DNA is TGTGCCAGCAGCGACGACCCGGGACAGGGGGCGAAAGGCTACACCTTC. This sequence encodes CASSDDPGQGAKGYTF. The V call is TRBV9, the J call TRBJ1-2, with TRBD1 matching over 12 bases. The V segment lost 3 bases and the J segment 8 bases; nucleotides outside the gene matches: 11. The CDR3 runs 16 residues. Germline V gene data show CDR1 as SGDLS and CDR2 as YYNGEE.

The chain recombines TRBV6-6 with TRBJ1-6; 7 bases line up with TRBD1. Germline CDR1 MNHNY, CDR2 SVGAGI (reference sequence). J gave up 5 bases and V 5 bases, and 6 bases lay outside the gene matches. This CDR3 is built from 15 residues. CDR3 loop: CASSRGRNHNSPLHF. As DNA, the CDR3 is TGTGCCAGCAGTAGGGGGCGCAACCATAATTCACCCCTCCACTTT.

V and J are TRBV5-4 and TRBJ2-3; 9 positions agree with TRBD1. Germline V lookup: CDR1 SGHNT, CDR2 YYREEE (reference sequence). The CDR3 has 15 residues. V lost 5 bases and J lost 2; bases outside the gene matches: 6. The CDR3: CASRKGTGPTDTQYF. The CDR3 coding sequence is TGTGCCAGCAGGAAAGGGACAGGGCCCACAGATACGCAGTATTTT. Full variable domain (outside the CDR3, taken from reference TRBV5-4 and TRBJ2-3): ETGVTQSPTHLIKTRGQQVTLRCSSQSGHNTVSWYQQALGQGPQFIFQYYREEENGRGNFPPRFSGLQFPNYSSELNVNALELDDSALYLCASRKGTGPTDTQYFGPGTRLTVL.

The rearrangement uses TRBV5-4 and TRBJ2-7, with 9 bases identical to TRBD1. Trimming removed 5 bases from V and 2 bases from J; junction bases left unmatched: 8. This CDR3 is built from 15 residues. Germline V gene lookup returns CDR1 SGHNT and CDR2 YYREEE (reference sequence). The DNA of the CDR3 is TGTGCCAGCAGGGCGCCGGGACAGGGCGCCTACGAGCAGTACTTC. Protein sequence: CASRAPGQGAYEQYF.

This clone appeared a single time. The genes are TRBV19 and TRBJ2-1, with 8 bases lining up with TRBD2. Germline CDR1 is LNHDA and CDR2 is SQIVND (reference sequence). This CDR3 is built from 14 residues. After removal of 10 bases from V and 5 bases from J, the junction contained 10 bases not matched to a gene. The CDR3 sequence is CATGIAGSDNEQFF. CDR3 DNA: TGTGCCACCGGAATAGCGGGGAGCGACAATGAGCAGTTCTTC.

V is TRBV5-1 and J is TRBJ2-3; 9 positions match TRBD2. Per germline, CDR1 SGHRS and CDR2 YFSETQ. V was clipped by 0 bases and J by 6 bases; unmatched bases: 2. This CDR3 region has 14 residues. The DNA for the CDR3 is TGCGCCAGCAGCTTGGGCGGGAGGGCTGATACGCAGTATTTT. Residues: CASSLGGRADTQYF.

The chain combines TRBV7-2 with TRBJ1-3; 7 bases align to TRBD1. There are 15 residues in the CDR3. V was clipped by 7 bases and J by 0 bases; unmatched bases: 6. CDR1 and CDR2 from the germline V gene are SGHTA and FQGNSA. The CDR3 here is CASTKTGNSGNTIYF. The CDR3 region has the DNA TGTGCCAGCACGAAGACAGGGAACTCTGGAAACACCATATATTTT.

V is TRBV6-5 and J is TRBJ2-2, with D uncertain. The CDR3 loop spans 14 amino acids. The V gene lost 7 bases and the J gene lost 4 bases, with 13 bases spanning the gap. Germline-derived CDR1 and CDR2 are MNHEY and SVGAGI. The CDR3 nucleotides read TGTGCCAGCACCGAACAAATTCTCACCGGGGAGCTGTTTTTT. Residues: CASTEQILTGELFF.

Turning to this clone: This same CDR3 is encoded by further DNA sequences in the sample. The chain carries TRBV7-2 and TRBJ2-5; perhaps TRBD2 as D (6 bases). This CDR3 has 12 residues. V was trimmed by 5 bases and J by 5 bases, leaving 9 bases between them. Looked up from germline, CDR1 is SGHTA and CDR2 is FQGNSA. The CDR3 loop reads CASSPRGETQYF. The DNA of the CDR3 is TGTGCCAGCAGCCCCCGGGGGGAGACCCAGTACTTC.

The CDR3, as DNA: TGTGCCAGCAGCCAAGATTCAGACTCCTACGAGCAGTACTTC. Translating gives CASSQDSDSYEQYF. The chain links TRBV3-1 (or the pseudogene TRBV3-2) to TRBJ2-7, with no clear D. Germline V gene lookup returns CDR1 LGHDT and CDR2 YNNKEL (reference sequence). CDR3 length: 14 amino acids. The ends were cut back, 0 bases at V and 0 bases at J, with 6 bases in the middle.

Regarding this clone: The sample holds other DNA sequences that translate to the same CDR3. This chain joins TRBV9 and TRBJ2-7; 10 nucleotides line up with TRBD2. With 0 bases clipped from V and 3 bases from J, the junction kept 3 bases outside the gene matches. Germline loops: CDR1 SGDLS, CDR2 YYNGEE. The CDR3 covers 15 residues. In DNA form, the CDR3 reads TGTGCCAGCAGCGTAGGGCCTAGCGGGAGCTACGAGCAGTACTTC. Protein: CASSVGPSGSYEQYF. Together with reference TRBV9 and TRBJ2-7, the CDR3 gives the full variable domain: DSGVTQTPKHLITATGQRVTLRCSPRSGDLSVYWYQQSLDQGLQFLIQYYNGEERAKGNILERFSAQQFPDLHSELNLSSLELGDSALYFCASSVGPSGSYEQYFGPGTRLTVT.

The gene calls are TRBV19 and TRBJ1-1; D gene uncertain. Trimming removed 3 bases at V and 1 base at J, with 6 bases between. Germline CDR1 is LNHDA and CDR2 is SQIVND (reference sequence). The CDR3 sequence is 13 residues long. The chain's CDR3 is CASSMRRNTEAFF. The CDR3 bases are TGTGCCAGTAGTATGAGGAGGAACACTGAAGCTTTCTTT.

This clone was seen just once. The rearrangement links TRBV5-1 to TRBJ2-7; 11 bases are shared with TRBD2. Per the germline V gene, CDR1 is SGHRS and CDR2 is YFSETQ. With V trimmed by 4 bases and J by 0 bases, 9 bases remained unmatched. This CDR3 spans 17 amino acids. CDR3 protein: CASSLRLAGMNSYEQYF. CDR3 in DNA: TGCGCCAGCAGCCTACGACTAGCGGGGATGAACTCCTACGAGCAGTACTTC.

This rearrangement joins TRBV6-5 to TRBJ1-1, with 8 bases fitting TRBD1. The CDR3 has 15 amino acids. Losses at the gene ends were 6 bases for V and 1 base for J; bases not matched to a gene: 7. Per germline, CDR1 MNHEY and CDR2 SVGAGI. The CDR3 coding sequence is TGTGCCAGCAGGGAGGACAGGGTCCGGAACACTGAAGCTTTCTTT. Translated, it gives CASREDRVRNTEAFF.

The chain links TRBV27 to TRBJ2-7, with 7 positions matching TRBD1. CDR1 is MNHEY, CDR2 SMNVEV, per germline (reference sequence). The CDR3 has 14 residues. Losses at the gene ends were 4 bases for V and 1 base for J; bases not matched to a gene: 4. The CDR3, as DNA: TGTGCCAGCAGTTGGGGACAGTTTTCCTACGAGCAGTACTTC. It encodes CASSWGQFSYEQYF.

The genes are TRBV11-2 and TRBJ2-7, with 8 bases aligning to TRBD1. Germline assignment: CDR1 SGHAT and CDR2 FQNNGV. The CDR3 consists of 16 residues. V was pared by 5 bases and J by 3 bases, with 12 bases of the junction left unmatched. The CDR3 loop reads CASSPGTGTGNYEQYF. DNA of the CDR3: TGTGCCAGCAGCCCTGGGACCGGGACAGGTAACTACGAGCAGTACTTC.

This clone was seen at least ten times. In the same sample, other DNA sequences code for this CDR3. The chain recombines TRBV19 with TRBJ1-2, with 8 bases lining up with TRBD1. Germline CDR1 is LNHDA and CDR2 is SQIVND (reference sequence). Trimming took 1 base from V and 2 from J; bases not matched to a gene: 0. This CDR3 comprises 14 residues. The CDR3 bases are TGTGCCAGTAGTATAGGACAGGGGAACTATGGCTACACCTTC. Translating it yields CASSIGQGNYGYTF.

The chain joins TRBV6-1 to TRBJ1-4; 9 nucleotides match TRBD1. The V and J ends lost 0 bases and 8 bases, in that order; junction bases with no gene match: 7. Germline values: CDR1 MNHNS, CDR2 SASEGT. This CDR3 spans 16 amino acids. CDR3 sequence reads: CASSEALFGTGEKLFF. Here the CDR3 DNA reads TGTGCCAGCAGTGAAGCGCTTTTCGGGACAGGGGAAAAACTGTTTTTT.

The rearrangement links TRBV24-1 to TRBJ2-3, with 7 bases identical to TRBD2. Germline values: CDR1 KGHDR, CDR2 SFDVKD. The CDR3 loop spans 16 amino acids. With V trimmed by 4 bases and J by 1 base, 7 bases remained unmatched. CDR3 sequence: CATSDPGGTRTDTQYF. DNA of the CDR3: TGTGCCACCAGTGACCCCGGGGGGACCCGCACAGATACGCAGTATTTT.

The chain combines TRBV9 with TRBJ2-3; the D is unclear. The CDR3 spans 14 residues. Trimming cost V 4 bases and J 0 bases, with 9 bases left between them. Germline V gives CDR1 SGDLS, CDR2 YYNGEE. Here the CDR3 reads CASSQDTSTDTQYF. CDR3 in DNA: TGTGCCAGCAGCCAGGATACTAGCACAGATACGCAGTATTTT.

The genes are TRBV6-1 and TRBJ2-3; possibly TRBD2 for D (6 bases). The CDR3 spans 13 residues. Germline lookup yields CDR1 MNHNS and CDR2 SASEGT. Trimming left V 2 bases short and J 14 bases short, with 17 bases between. DNA for the CDR3: TGTGCCAGCAGTGAACAGGGAGGTCTTTTATGGTATTTT. Protein sequence: CASSEQGGLLWYF.

This clone was counted at least ten times. The V gene is TRBV6-4, the J gene TRBJ2-1; TRBD2 aligns across 14 bases. J was trimmed by 6 bases and V by 0 bases; bases with no gene match: 1. In germline, CDR1 is MRHNA, CDR2 SNTAGT. This CDR3 region has 16 residues. CDR3 region: CASSDSGLAGGNEQFF. The CDR3 DNA sequence: TGTGCCAGCAGTGACTCAGGACTAGCGGGAGGCAATGAGCAGTTCTTC.

The gene calls are TRBV6-5 and TRBJ1-5; maybe TRBD1 (6 bases). In germline, CDR1 is MNHEY, CDR2 SVGAGI. The CDR3 is 15 amino acids. Deletions cut 5 bases from V and 6 bases from J, with 17 bases between. DNA for the CDR3: TGTGCCAGCAGTCGGGGGGCAGGGGTACGTCAGCCCCAGCATTTT. Translated: CASSRGAGVRQPQHF.

This clone was seen once. The chain joins TRBV5-8 to TRBJ1-1, with TRBD1 matching 8 bases. Trimming at V came to 4 bases and at J to 0 bases, leaving 5 bases not matched to a gene. The length of the CDR3 is 15 residues. Germline-derived CDR1 and CDR2 are SGHTS and YDEGEE. CDR3 protein: CASSHRTGMNTEAFF. In DNA form, the CDR3 reads TGTGCCAGCAGCCACCGGACAGGGATGAACACTGAAGCTTTCTTT.

The rearrangement uses TRBV28 and TRBJ2-3, with TRBD2 matching 11 bases. The germline gives CDR1 MDHEN, CDR2 SYDVKM. With 6 bases clipped from V and 2 bases from J, the junction kept 7 bases outside the gene matches. This CDR3 region has 16 residues. The DNA for the CDR3 is TGTGCCAGCAGACTATCACTAGCGGGAGCCACAGATACGCAGTATTTT. This sequence encodes CASRLSLAGATDTQYF.

J is TRBJ2-2 and V is TRBV3-1 (or the pseudogene TRBV3-2), with D maybe TRBD1 (6 bases). V was cut by 4 bases and J by 5 bases, with 14 bases left in between. Germline CDR1 and CDR2: LGHDT and YNNKEL (reference sequence). This CDR3 comprises 15 residues. DNA for the CDR3: TGTGCCAGCAGCCGAAGACTCCAGGGGACCGGGGAGCTGTTTTTT. Protein: CASSRRLQGTGELFF.

This clone was observed a handful of times. Here the CDR3 reads CASSGVGLGTGELFF. The DNA of the CDR3 is TGTGCCAGCAGCGGCGTGGGACTGGGCACCGGGGAGCTGTTTTTT. The chain employs TRBV7-2 and TRBJ2-2; D is perhaps TRBD2 (6 bases). The CDR3 has 15 residues. Trimming cost V 5 bases and J 4 bases, with 14 bases left between them. CDR1 is SGHTA, CDR2 FQGNSA, per germline. Drawing the rest from reference TRBV7-2 and TRBJ2-2, the complete variable domain is GAGVSQSPSNKVTEKGKDVELRCDPISGHTALYWYRQSLGQGLEFLIYFQGNSAPDKSGLPSDRFSAERTGGSVSTLTIQRTQQEDSAVYLCASSGVGLGTGELFFGEGSRLTVL.

The genes are TRBV27 and TRBJ2-2; D is unresolved. This CDR3 contains 16 residues. Trimming stripped 1 base from V and 4 bases from J, with 13 bases between. Per germline, CDR1 MNHEY and CDR2 SMNVEV (reference sequence). The CDR3 spells CASSLWVLGGTGELFF. CDR3 bases: TGTGCCAGCAGTTTATGGGTCCTAGGCGGCACCGGGGAGCTGTTTTTT.